This passage covers 20 T cell receptor beta chains from one sample sequenced in a study of T-cell memory formation after mild COVID-19. TCRdb passed the 5' RACE reads through MiXCR, listing each CDR3 protein once. Of about 140,000 distinct CDR3 sequences listed, 11% to 15% are singletons. The sample was PBMCs or a T cell subset sorted from them (not recorded which). Receptors were obtained from an adult woman who had mild COVID-19 (a few samples of this study predate the infection). Cell type and time point are not known.

This clonotype was recorded a few times. The junction and the germline gene differ at one end; a read error may be behind it. The rearrangement joins TRBV4-3 to TRBJ2-7; D not certain. Germline V gene data show CDR1 as LGHNA and CDR2 as YSLEER. The length of the CDR3 is 12 residues. CDR3 sequence (DNA): TGCGCCAGCAGCCAAGATGAAAGACCGCAAATATTC. This translates into CASSQDERPQIF.

In its sample, this clonotype was seen a few times. The chain links TRBV6-6 to TRBJ2-7; TRBD1 matches at 8 bases. This CDR3 has 16 residues. CDR1 and CDR2 from the germline V gene are MNHNY and SVGAGI (reference sequence). J lost 4 bases, V lost 4 bases, and 12 bases had no gene match. The CDR3 protein is CASSSALQGVSYEQYF. For the CDR3, the DNA is TGTGCCAGCAGTTCGGCCCTACAGGGGGTTTCTTACGAGCAGTACTTC.

This clonotype showed up just a few times. The chain recombines TRBV29-1 with TRBJ2-1; D may be TRBD2 (5 bases). Trimming cost V 1 base and J 6 bases, with 13 bases left between them. The V gene's germline CDR1 is SQVTM and CDR2 ANQGSEA. This CDR3 comprises 14 residues. CDR3 sequence (DNA): TGCAGCGTTGAAGCTCCCGGACTGACCAATGAGCAGTTCTTC. This encodes CSVEAPGLTNEQFF.

This clonotype occurred a few times. The chain carries TRBV7-8 and TRBJ2-1; 12 bases fit TRBD1. Germline CDR1 SGHVS, CDR2 FQNEAQ. The CDR3 spans 18 residues. The ends lost 6 bases at V and 3 bases at J; junction bases unmatched: 12. CDR3 nucleotide sequence: TGTGCCAGCAGTTCGGGGACAGGGGGCCCCCAAATCTACAATGAGCAGTTCTTC. This gives the protein CASSSGTGGPQIYNEQFF.

The chain links TRBV6-5 to TRBJ2-1, with D possibly being TRBD1 (6 bases). CDR1 MNHEY and CDR2 SVGAGI come from the germline V gene. The CDR3 is 14 residues long. V shed 5 bases and J shed 3 bases, with 11 bases lying between them. The DNA of the CDR3 is TGTGCCAGCAGTAGGGACACCGGCTACAATGAGCAGTTCTTC. This gives the protein CASSRDTGYNEQFF.

The table lists this clonotype with a few counts. This sequence joins TRBV7-9 and TRBJ1-2, with 8 bases lining up with TRBD1. This CDR3 is built from 15 residues. Germline V gives CDR1 SEHNR, CDR2 FQNEAQ (reference sequence). V shed 3 bases and J 8 bases; nucleotides not matched to a gene: 11. CDR3 nucleotide sequence: TGTGCCAGCAGCTTCGCAGGGGGCAGAGCGGGAGGCTACACCTTC. Translated, it gives CASSFAGGRAGGYTF.

This clonotype has just a few counts. The chain recombines TRBV7-9 with TRBJ2-5; 8 nucleotides agree with TRBD1. The CDR3 is 12 residues long. With V trimmed by 4 bases and J by 11 bases, 6 bases remained unmatched. In germline, CDR1 is SEHNR, CDR2 FQNEAQ (reference sequence). This chain's CDR3 is CASSWGQDPQYF. CDR3 DNA sequence: TGTGCCAGCAGCTGGGGACAGGACCCTCAGTACTTC.

The genes are TRBV7-2 and TRBJ2-3; D possibly corresponds to TRBD1 (5 bases). Trimming shortened V by 3 bases and J by 4 bases, and 11 bases separated the two germline ends. Germline V gene sequence: CDR1 SGHTA, CDR2 FQGNSA. CDR3 length equals 14 residues. DNA for the CDR3: TGTGCCAGCAGCTTTTCGGCAGGGCCAGATACGCAGTATTTT. Encoded protein: CASSFSAGPDTQYF.

The chain has TRBV5-1 and TRBJ2-1, with D tentatively TRBD2 (5 bases). Trimming stripped 4 bases from V and 7 bases from J, with 15 bases between. The CDR3 loop spans 14 amino acids. Germline V gene lookup returns CDR1 SGHRS and CDR2 YFSETQ. CDR3 region: CASSPGVAENEQFF. DNA for the CDR3: TGCGCCAGCAGCCCCGGGGTGGCCGAGAATGAGCAGTTCTTC.

This clonotype has just a few counts. The CDR3 region is CASSLGGHEQFF. As DNA, the CDR3 is TGTGCCAGCAGCTTGGGTGGGCATGAGCAGTTCTTC. The genes are TRBV7-3 and TRBJ2-1; D is unclear. Between the trimmed V and J ends, which lost 3 bases and 8 bases, there was a span of 8 bases. This CDR3 region has 12 residues. From germline, CDR1 is SGHTA and CDR2 FQGTGA.

This clonotype was counted at least ten times. The J gene is TRBJ2-2, the V gene TRBV12-3 or TRBV12-4; perhaps TRBD1 as D (5 bases). V lost 2 bases and J lost 4, with 14 bases in between. This CDR3 is built from 16 residues. The CDR3 nucleotides read TGTGCCAGCAGTTTATTTAAAGGGGTCCCCACCGGGGAGCTGTTTTTT. Protein product: CASSLFKGVPTGELFF.

The V and J genes are TRBV3-1 and TRBJ1-1; 8 bases align to TRBD1. V trimming: 2 bases; J trimming: 1 base; junction bases outside the gene matches: 3. Germline CDR1 reads LGHDT; CDR2 reads YNNKEL (reference sequence). This CDR3 has 15 residues. The CDR3 region is CASSQPTGGNTEAFF. CDR3 DNA: TGTGCCAGCAGCCAACCCACAGGGGGGAACACTGAAGCTTTCTTT.

This clonotype was counted a few times. The chain combines TRBV12-3 or TRBV12-4 with TRBJ1-2; a possible D gene is TRBD1 (6 bases). V was pared by 7 bases and J by 3 bases, with 21 bases between. CDR3 length equals 16 residues. The CDR3: CASKTSSGTPYYGYTF. Written as DNA, the CDR3 is TGTGCCAGCAAAACGAGCTCCGGGACACCCTACTATGGCTACACCTTC.

This clonotype has at least ten counts. V gene TRBV13 combines with J gene TRBJ2-7; D is uncertain. V dropped 3 bases and J dropped 5 bases, with 8 bases sitting between them. The CDR3 has 12 residues. The germline CDR1 and CDR2 sequences are PRHDT and FYEKMQ (reference sequence). This CDR3 reads CASSFGAHEQYF. CDR3 bases: TGTGCCAGCAGCTTTGGAGCCCACGAGCAGTACTTC.

This clonotype has just a few counts. The chain carries TRBV6-2 or TRBV6-3 and TRBJ2-1; maybe TRBD2 (5 bases). V was cut by 1 base and J by 8 bases, with 15 bases left in between. Looked up from germline, CDR1 is MNHEY and CDR2 is SVGEGT. The CDR3 consists of 15 residues. CDR3 nucleotide sequence: TGTGCCAGCAGTTACTTAGGACGTTTCGGGGATGAGCAGTTCTTC. It encodes CASSYLGRFGDEQFF.

There are a few counts of this clonotype. V gene TRBV27 combines with J gene TRBJ2-1, with 11 bases fitting TRBD2. With 5 bases clipped from V and 3 bases from J, the junction kept 6 bases outside the gene matches. CDR3 length: 16 amino acids. CDR1 and CDR2 (germline): MNHEY, SMNVEV (reference sequence). CDR3 in DNA: TGTGCCAGCAGTCTTCTAGCGGGGGGTGGCTACAATGAGCAGTTCTTC. This codes for CASSLLAGGGYNEQFF.

CDR3 amino acids: CASSWNQGVNTEAFF. CDR3 DNA sequence: TGTGCCAGCAGCTGGAATCAAGGAGTGAACACTGAAGCTTTCTTT. The rearrangement uses TRBV5-4 and TRBJ1-1, with D hard to call. CDR3 size: 15 residues. Germline lookup yields CDR1 SGHNT and CDR2 YYREEE (reference sequence). The ends were cut back, 3 bases at V and 0 bases at J, with 12 bases in the middle.

V is TRBV6-2 or TRBV6-3 and J is TRBJ1-5; D is unclear. The CDR3 has 13 residues. V was pared by 2 bases and J by 4 bases, with 6 bases between. The germline CDR1 and CDR2 sequences are MNHEY and SVGEGT. Here the CDR3 DNA reads TGTGCCAGCAGTTACGAGGAAAATCAGCCCCAGCATTTT. Amino acids: CASSYEENQPQHF.

J is TRBJ2-1 and V is TRBV6-2 or TRBV6-3; D might be TRBD2 (6 bases). From germline, CDR1 is MNHEY and CDR2 SVGEGT. With 6 bases removed from V and 5 bases from J, the gap between germline ends came to 17 bases. The CDR3 covers 15 residues. The CDR3 coding sequence is TGTGCCAGCAGGCCCGTACGGGACTCTCACAATGAGCAGTTCTTC. The encoded protein is CASRPVRDSHNEQFF.

The chain uses TRBV19 and TRBJ2-7; D call uncertain. Germline-derived CDR1 and CDR2 are LNHDA and SQIVND (reference sequence). Trimming stripped 2 bases from V and 0 bases from J, with 8 bases between. This CDR3 comprises 14 residues. In DNA, the CDR3 is TGTGCCAGTAGTATATCGAGATCCTCCTACGAGCAGTACTTC. It yields the protein CASSISRSSYEQYF.